This is a list of T cell receptor beta chains from one sample in a study of CD8 T cells in ankylosing spondylitis. TCRdb re-derived calls from the 5' RACE reads in MiXCR, one entry per CDR3 protein. The table lists 240,000 or so distinct CDR3 sequences, approximately 9% of them singletons. The material sequenced was blood, either unsorted or a sorted T cell fraction (not recorded which). The source is a male donor with ankylosing spondylitis or in good health (not recorded which). CDR3s include the opening cysteine and the closing phenylalanine or tryptophan. The D gene is left open where the match is weak. Part of the rows lack a size; the others show once, few, many or a class for expanded clones.

j_call	d_call	clone_size	v_call	cdr3_nt	cdr3_aa
TRBJ2-3	TRBD2	many	TRBV5-1	TGCGCCAGCAGCCTGACTAGCGGGAACACAGATACGCAGTATTTT	CASSLTSGNTDTQYF
TRBJ2-1	TRBD2	many	TRBV5-1	TGCGCCAGCAGCTCCCGACGGGGGACTAGCGGGAGCTCCTACAATGAGCAGTTCTTC	CASSSRRGTSGSSYNEQFF
TRBJ1-3	-	many	TRBV9	TGTGCCAGCAGCGCGGGGGGAGAGTTCTCTGGAAACACCATATATTTT	CASSAGGEFSGNTIYF
TRBJ2-7	TRBD1	few	TRBV20-1	TGCAGTGCGCTGGCGGGACAGGATTACGAGCAGTACTTC	CSALAGQDYEQYF
TRBJ1-1	-	many	TRBV5-1	TGCGCCAGCAGCTTGGAGGCGGGTCCTGAAGCTTTCTTT	CASSLEAGPEAFF
TRBJ1-6	-	many	TRBV6-5	TGTGCCAGCAGTTACCTGGTGGCCGATACACTTTGGGGGGCACCCCTCCACTTT	CASSYLVADTLWGAPLHF
TRBJ2-5	TRBD1	many	TRBV11-1	TGTGCCAGCAGCCAGTACCCGACAGGGGGCGTATTAAAGGAGACCCAGTACTTC	CASSQYPTGGVLKETQYF
TRBJ2-5	-	many	TRBV3-1	TGTGCCAGCAGCCGGGGCGGAGACCAAGAGACCCAGTACTTC	CASSRGGDQETQYF
TRBJ2-5	-	many	TRBV7-9	TGTGCCAGCAGCTCGACAGAACAAGAGACCCAGTACTTC	CASSSTEQETQYF
TRBJ1-2	-	many	TRBV4-1	TGCGCCAGCAGCCAAGATCTGAATGGTTTGGGCAGGCCGATCTATGGCTACACCTTC	CASSQDLNGLGRPIYGYTF
TRBJ2-3	-	once	TRBV24-1	TGTGCCACCAGTGACCGCAGGACAGATACGCAGTATTTT	CATSDRRTDTQYF
TRBJ1-5	-	many	TRBV6-5	TGTGCCAGCAGTTACAGGGGCGCGGAGCCCCAGCATTTT	CASSYRGAEPQHF
TRBJ2-6	-	few	TRBV5-1	TGCGCCAGCAGCTTGTCGCAGGGGTTTGGGGCCAACGTCCTGACTTTC	CASSLSQGFGANVLTF
TRBJ2-1	TRBD2	many	TRBV7-3	TGTGCCAGCAGCTTAACTGGACTAGCGGGACAATACAATGAGCAGTTCTTC	CASSLTGLAGQYNEQFF
TRBJ2-2	-	many	TRBV4-3	TGCGCCAGCAGCCAAACACACACCGGGGAGCTGTTTTTT	CASSQTHTGELFF
TRBJ1-2	-	many	TRBV20-1	TGCAGTGCTAGAGTAGGGGGGGCGCAGGGCTACACCTTC	CSARVGGAQGYTF
TRBJ2-1	-	few	TRBV20-1	TGCAGTGCAACCCCCGGGACTGCTCTTATAGAGCAGTTCTTC	CSATPGTALIEQFF
TRBJ2-2	TRBD2	many	TRBV29-1	TGCAGCGTTCTAAGCGGGAAATGGGAGCTGTTTTTT	CSVLSGKWELFF
TRBJ1-2	-	many	TRBV5-6	TGTGCCAGCAGCTTGCTGGGGGACTCCTCGTATGGCTACACCTTC	CASSLLGDSSYGYTF
TRBJ1-1	-	many	TRBV3-1	TGTGCCAGCAGCTCGGGGACTGAAGCTTTCTTT	CASSSGTEAFF
TRBJ1-3	TRBD1	many	TRBV29-1	TGCAGCGCCGACTTCGGACAGGGCGGAAACACCATATATTTT	CSADFGQGGNTIYF
TRBJ2-1	-	many	TRBV27	TGTGCCAGCAGTTATTATAGGGGGTATGAGCAGTTCTTC	CASSYYRGYEQFF
TRBJ1-5	-	many	TRBV12-3/TRBV12-4	TGTGCCAGCAGCTTAACAAGCAATCAGCCCCAGCATTTT	CASSLTSNQPQHF
TRBJ1-5	-	few	TRBV7-2	TGTGCCAGCAGCTTAGTGGGGGGAGACGGCAATCAGCCCCAGCATTTT	CASSLVGGDGNQPQHF
TRBJ2-7	-	many	TRBV7-2	TGTGCCAGCAGCTCTAGGAGCTCCTACGAGCAGTACTTC	CASSSRSSYEQYF
TRBJ2-3	-	few	TRBV7-2	TGTGCCAGCAGCCCTCGGATGGGGGTGAGGGCAGATACGCAGTATTTT	CASSPRMGVRADTQYF
TRBJ2-3	-	many	TRBV12-3/TRBV12-4	TGTGCCAGCAGTTTAGGTGTCACAGATACGCAGTATTTT	CASSLGVTDTQYF
TRBJ1-6	-	few	TRBV19	TGTGCCAGTAGTATGGGATCGGACGGCTCACCCCTCCACTTT	CASSMGSDGSPLHF
TRBJ2-2	-	many	TRBV7-8	TGTGCCAGCAGCTTGTCAGGGGCGCGGACCGGGGAGCTGTTTTTT	CASSLSGARTGELFF
TRBJ1-1	TRBD1	-	TRBV10-3	TGCCCCATCAGACAGGGGGCCGAGAACACTGAAGCTTTCTTT	CPIRQGAENTEAFF
TRBJ2-1	-	many	TRBV27	TGTGCCAGCAGTTTATCCCAGCTTCTGAGCTCCTACAATGAGCAGTTCTTC	CASSLSQLLSSYNEQFF
TRBJ2-7	-	once	TRBV30	TGTGCCTGGAGCCCAGACGGCGAGCAGTACTTC	CAWSPDGEQYF
TRBJ1-1	-	few	TRBV7-3	TGTGCCAGCAGCTTAATGGGGGGACCGAACACTGAAGCTTTCTTT	CASSLMGGPNTEAFF
TRBJ2-3	-	many	TRBV7-2	TGTGCCAGCAGCAACACAGGGAAAGATACGCAGTATTTT	CASSNTGKDTQYF
TRBJ2-7	-	many	TRBV12-3/TRBV12-4	TGTGCCAGCAGGGGGACCGGAAGCTCCTACGAGCAGTACTTC	CASRGTGSSYEQYF
TRBJ2-5	-	many	TRBV3-1	TGTGCCAGCAGCCAAGAAATTAGTCGTCGGGAGACCCAGTACTTC	CASSQEISRRETQYF
TRBJ2-3	TRBD2	many	TRBV20-1	TGCAGTGCTAGCGGGGGGGCCGGAGATACGCAGTATTTT	CSASGGAGDTQYF